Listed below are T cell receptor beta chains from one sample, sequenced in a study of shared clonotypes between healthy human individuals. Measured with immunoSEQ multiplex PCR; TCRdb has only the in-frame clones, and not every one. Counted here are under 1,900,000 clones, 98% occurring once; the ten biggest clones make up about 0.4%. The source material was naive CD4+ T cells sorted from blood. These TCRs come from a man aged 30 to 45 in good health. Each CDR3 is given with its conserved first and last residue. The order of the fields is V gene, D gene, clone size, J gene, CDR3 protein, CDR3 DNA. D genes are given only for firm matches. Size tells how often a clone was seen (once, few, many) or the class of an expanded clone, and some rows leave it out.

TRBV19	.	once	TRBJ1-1	CASSIVKGGLEAFF	TGTGCCAGTAGTATAGTGAAAGGGGGTCTTGAAGCTTTCTTT
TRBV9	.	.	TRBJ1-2	CASSVASGLSGYTF	TGTGCCAGCAGCGTAGCTTCCGGACTGAGTGGCTACACCTTC
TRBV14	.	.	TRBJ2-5	CASSQGLLQGRGETQYF	TGTGCCAGCAGCCAAGGTCTTCTGCAGGGGAGGGGAGAGACCCAGTACTTC
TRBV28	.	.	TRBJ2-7	CASTQQRKQYF	TGTGCCAGTACGCAACAGCGGAAGCAGTACTTC
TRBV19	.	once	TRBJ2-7	CASSNFYKQYF	TGTGCCAGTAGTAACTTCTACAAGCAGTACTTC
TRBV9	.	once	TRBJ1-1	CASSVSGGLNTEAFF	TGTGCCAGCAGCGTTTCCGGCGGACTGAACACTGAAGCTTTCTTT
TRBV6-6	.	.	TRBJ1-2	CASSYPFVQVDYGYTF	TGTGCCAGCAGTTACCCATTTGTACAGGTGGACTATGGCTACACCTTC
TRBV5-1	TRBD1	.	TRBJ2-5	CASSQPTGAWDMKETQYF	TGCGCCAGCAGCCAACCGACAGGGGCGTGGGATATGAAAGAGACCCAGTACTTC
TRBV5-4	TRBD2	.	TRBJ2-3	CASSFGASGRGDTQYF	TGTGCCAGCAGCTTCGGGGCTAGCGGGAGAGGAGATACGCAGTATTTT
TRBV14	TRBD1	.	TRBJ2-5	CASSRNRGGETQYF	TGTGCCAGCAGCCGCAACAGGGGTGGCGAGACCCAGTACTTC